A single sample is the source of the 22 T cell receptor beta chains below, sequenced in a study of shared clonotypes between healthy human individuals. This table comes from immunoSEQ multiplex PCR, and its TCRdb copy is limited to in-frame clones, with some not included. The sample yields about 520,000 clones, more than 75% seen once. Sample: PBMCs. The receptors derive from a woman in her thirties or forties in good health. Some clones in this sample may be carry-over from other donors' samples.

This clone was observed a few times. The chain carries TRBV29-1 and TRBJ2-3, with D maybe TRBD1 (5 bases). The V end was cut by 3 bases, the J end by 6 bases, with 13 bases between. Germline V CDR1 and CDR2: SQVTM, ANQGSEA. The CDR3 has 13 amino acids. The CDR3: CSVDSGQADTQYF. The CDR3 coding sequence is TGCAGCGTTGATTCAGGGCAGGCGGATACGCAGTATTTT.

This clone appeared once. The rearrangement links TRBV4-3 to TRBJ2-1; the match to TRBD2 covers 7 bases. The CDR3 has 16 amino acids. V lost 1 base and J lost 8; bases outside the gene matches: 11. Germline V gene data show CDR1 as LGHNA and CDR2 as YSLEER. CDR3 nucleotide sequence: TGCGCCAGCAGCCAAGTCTCAGGCGGGAGTCCTGATGAGCAGTTCTTC. Protein product: CASSQVSGGSPDEQFF.

This clone was seen many times. The chain carries TRBV30 and TRBJ1-2; 10 bases match TRBD1. In germline, CDR1 is GTSNPN, CDR2 SVGIG (reference sequence). This CDR3 comprises 12 residues. The junction had 3 bases not matched to a gene; V was cut back by 4 bases and J by 7 bases. CDR3 loop: CAWMRDRGGYTF. The CDR3 DNA is TGTGCCTGGATGAGGGACAGGGGTGGCTACACCTTC. Looking up the rest from reference TRBV30 and TRBJ1-2 gives the full variable domain: SQTIHQWPATLVQPVGSPLSLECTVEGTSNPNLYWYRQAAGRGLQLLFYSVGIGQISSEVPQNLSASRPQDRQFILSSKKLLLSDSGFYLCAWMRDRGGYTFGSGTRLTVV.

About this clone: The junction departs from germline at one end; a sequencing error may be responsible. Other DNA sequences in this specimen translate into the identical CDR3. The chain combines TRBV7-9 with TRBJ2-7, with D perhaps matching TRBD1 (5 bases). Germline-derived CDR1 and CDR2 are SEHNR and FQNEAQ (reference sequence). There are 12 residues in the CDR3. This CDR3 reads CASSLQGYEQYF. Written as DNA, the CDR3 is TGTGCCAGTAGCTTGCAGGGCTACGAGCAGTACTTC.

The genes are TRBV30 and TRBJ1-2, with no clear D. Germline V gives CDR1 GTSNPN, CDR2 SVGIG (reference sequence). V lost 6 bases, J lost 4 bases, and 9 bases lay in between. The CDR3 spans 11 residues. Here the CDR3 DNA reads TGTGCCTGCCCCAGGTCCTATGGCTACACCTTC. Protein: CACPRSYGYTF.

J is TRBJ1-3 and V is TRBV15; D ambiguous. Trimming shortened V by 0 bases and J by 0 bases, and 6 bases separated the two germline ends. This CDR3 comprises 15 residues. Germline V gene sequence: CDR1 LNHNV, CDR2 YYDKDF (reference sequence). CDR3 amino acids: CATSRDMDSGNTIYF. Written as DNA, the CDR3 is TGTGCCACCAGCAGAGATATGGACTCTGGAAACACCATATATTTT.

The chain recombines TRBV18 with TRBJ2-7; D unresolved. The CDR3 runs to 16 residues. Deletions cut 0 bases from V and 3 bases from J, with 15 bases between. The germline V gene has CDR1 KGHSH and CDR2 LQKENI. CDR3 nucleotides: TGTGCCAGCTCACCACCGGGTGGACGGCTAGACTACGAGCAGTACTTC. Its protein is CASSPPGGRLDYEQYF.

This chain connects TRBV5-1 to TRBJ2-2; D is perhaps TRBD1 (6 bases). V lost 5 bases and J lost 7, with 12 bases in between. Germline V gene lookup returns CDR1 SGHRS and CDR2 YFSETQ. The CDR3 covers 13 residues. This CDR3 reads CASREQGGGELFF. CDR3 coding DNA: TGCGCCAGCAGGGAACAGGGTGGCGGGGAGCTGTTTTTT.

This clone was seen once. The V call is TRBV5-1, the J call TRBJ2-3; TRBD1 is a possible D gene (7 bases). V lost 0 bases, J lost 4 bases, and 18 bases lay in between. The CDR3 consists of 17 residues. Per germline, CDR1 SGHRS and CDR2 YFSETQ. CDR3 bases: TGCGCCAGCAGCTTGGGTATCGGGCAGGGGGGAGCAGATACGCAGTATTTT. It encodes CASSLGIGQGGADTQYF.

This chain connects TRBV18 to TRBJ2-3; D gene ambiguous. Trimming took 1 base from V and 3 from J, leaving 5 bases between them. This CDR3 is 13 amino acids long. Germline CDR1 and CDR2: KGHSH and LQKENI. In DNA, the CDR3 is TGTGCCAGCTCACCACGAATGACAGATACGCAGTATTTT. This gives the protein CASSPRMTDTQYF.

This clone was picked up a small number of times. The chain has TRBV6-1 and TRBJ2-3; D unclear. Trimming shortened V by 2 bases and J by 8 bases, and 17 bases separated the two germline ends. Looked up from germline, CDR1 is MNHNS and CDR2 is SASEGT. The CDR3 is 15 amino acids. The CDR3 coding sequence is TGTGCCAGCAGTGAAAATTTTGGAGCCTCTGGTACGCAGTATTTT. This gives the protein CASSENFGASGTQYF.

This sequence joins TRBV19 and TRBJ2-7, with D maybe TRBD2 (5 bases). CDR1 is LNHDA, CDR2 SQIVND, per germline (reference sequence). The germline V and J ends were trimmed by 3 bases and 3 bases, with 12 bases remaining between them. CDR3 length equals 14 residues. CDR3 DNA sequence: TGTGCCAGTAGTATGAGGGTCGGGGTCTACGAGCAGTACTTC. Amino acids: CASSMRVGVYEQYF.

This chain connects TRBV5-8 to TRBJ2-1; D is undetermined. The CDR3 contains 12 residues. Trimming cost V 4 bases and J 7 bases, with 9 bases left between them. Germline V lookup: CDR1 SGHTS, CDR2 YDEGEE. The CDR3 reads CASSPSGNEQFF. For the CDR3, the DNA is TGTGCCAGCAGCCCCAGTGGTAATGAGCAGTTCTTC. Together with reference TRBV5-8 and TRBJ2-1, the CDR3 gives the full variable domain: EAGVTQSPTHLIKTRGQQATLRCSPISGHTSVYWYQQALGLGLQFLLWYDEGEERNRGNFPPRFSGRQFPNYSSELNVNALELEDSALYLCASSPSGNEQFFGPGTRLTVL.

The chain couples TRBV28 to TRBJ2-7, with 8 nucleotides matching TRBD1. The junction had 0 bases not matched to a gene; V was cut back by 2 bases and J by 0 bases. CDR3 length equals 14 residues. CDR1 MDHEN and CDR2 SYDVKM come from the germline V gene. CDR3 bases: TGTGCCAGCAGTTTACAGGGGGCCTCCTACGAGCAGTACTTC. Amino acid sequence: CASSLQGASYEQYF.

Concerning this clone: Distinct nucleotide sequences in the sample also encode this CDR3. J is TRBJ2-7 and V is TRBV18, with 15 bases fitting TRBD2. J lost 1 base, V lost 3 bases, and 1 base had no gene match. Germline values: CDR1 KGHSH, CDR2 LQKENI. This CDR3 contains 16 residues. CDR3: CASSPGLAGGSYEQYF. CDR3 nucleotide sequence: TGTGCCAGCTCACCGGGACTAGCGGGAGGTTCCTACGAGCAGTACTTC.

The genes are TRBV11-3 and TRBJ2-3, with 7 bases identical to TRBD1. This CDR3 is built from 12 residues. Looked up from germline, CDR1 is SGHNT and CDR2 is YENEEA. The V segment lost 5 bases and the J segment 4 bases; nucleotides outside the gene matches: 0. CDR3 in DNA: TGTGCCAGCAGCCAGGGGGCAGATACGCAGTATTTT. Residues: CASSQGADTQYF.

The chain uses TRBV6-1 and TRBJ1-2; D perhaps matches TRBD1 (5 bases). This CDR3 contains 12 residues. CDR1 is MNHNS and CDR2 is SASEGT in the germline V gene. Trimming took off 2 bases at V and 7 bases at J, with 8 bases between the two ends. In nucleotides, the CDR3 is TGTGCCAGCAGTGAACAGGGTCTTGGCTACACCTTC. It is translated as CASSEQGLGYTF.

The chain employs TRBV29-1 and TRBJ2-5; the D is unclear. The end of the DNA aligns better with TRBJ2-7, so the J call may be wrong. This CDR3 region has 10 residues. The germline V gene encodes CDR1 SQVTM and CDR2 ANQGSEA. CDR3 amino acids: CSVGSYEQYF. As DNA, the CDR3 is TGCAGCGTTGGGAGCTACGAGCAGTACTTC.

At least ten counts were recorded for this clone. The chain recombines TRBV19 with TRBJ1-2, with D maybe TRBD1 (6 bases). The germline CDR1 and CDR2 sequences are LNHDA and SQIVND (reference sequence). The CDR3 runs to 14 residues. V shed 8 bases and J shed 1 base, with 14 bases lying between them. CDR3 in amino acids: CASARTDFNYGYTF. The CDR3 region has the DNA TGTGCCAGTGCAAGGACAGACTTTAACTATGGCTACACCTTC.

There are a few counts of this clone. V and J are TRBV11-2 and TRBJ2-7; TRBD2 agrees at 7 bases. Germline-derived CDR1 and CDR2 are SGHAT and FQNNGV. The CDR3 consists of 15 residues. Losses at the gene ends were 4 bases for V and 2 bases for J; bases not matched to a gene: 8. The CDR3 loop is CASSSARTSPYEQYF. As DNA, the CDR3 is TGTGCCAGCAGCTCAGCAAGGACTAGTCCCTACGAGCAGTACTTC.

The chain is built from TRBV7-2 and TRBJ1-5; a weak D match, TRBD1 (5 bases). The length of the CDR3 is 13 residues. V lost 1 base and J 5 bases, leaving 6 bases between the germline ends. CDR1 is SGHTA and CDR2 is FQGNSA in the germline V gene. Here the CDR3 DNA reads TGTGCCAGCAGCTTAGGGGGGGATCAGCCCCAGCATTTT. It yields the protein CASSLGGDQPQHF.

The chain is built from TRBV27 and TRBJ1-5; D unclear. Trimming cost V 3 bases and J 1 base, with 7 bases left between them. The CDR3 is 14 residues long. Per the germline V gene, CDR1 is MNHEY and CDR2 is SMNVEV (reference sequence). CDR3 protein: CASSFSLSNQPQHF. The DNA of the CDR3 is TGTGCCAGCAGTTTCAGTCTAAGCAATCAGCCCCAGCATTTT.